This T cell receptor (beta chain) was sequenced during a study of blood T cells in healthy people across ages (dated by TCRdb to between 2014 and 2017). With regard to the full study: In model experiments, template switching captured roughly one uniquely barcoded TCR beta cDNA molecule for every two T cells. To track age-related changes in TCR beta repertoire diversity, the study relied on deep sequencing normalized with unique cDNA molecular identifiers. Donors were grouped into four age groups: young (average about 15 years), middle-aged (around 39), aged (around 60) and long-lived (about 82). To avoid experimental bias, donors of different ages were spread randomly across the sequencing lanes. For two donors (one aged 18 to 30 and one aged 80 or older), the study analyzed two additional independent replicas of 1 million unique cDNA reads from the same blood draw. Overall study outcomes, separate from this receptor: Because donor CMV infection status was unknown, age-related changes in expanded clonotypes were potentially confounded. Observed TCR beta diversity correlated strongly with the percentage of naive T cells measured by flow cytometry. Compared with the aged group, the long-lived group had more naive CD4+ T cells, fewer expanded clones and increased TCR diversity, suggesting age selection. Since profiling was done on bulk unsorted PBMCs, naive and antigen-experienced compartments could not be conclusively compared. Total diversity estimates from one million sequenced T cells were considered lower bounds and underestimates. Observed TCR beta diversity per million T cells fell roughly linearly with age, and a significant reduction was already apparent by age about 38.

V drops 9 bases and J drops 0 bases, leaving 15 bases in between. Looking up the germline V gene yields CDR1 ENHRY and CDR2 SYGVKD. From cysteine to phenylalanine, the CDR3 is 15 amino acids long. The kept DNA is CDR3 alone, 45 bases in frame from the first base. This clonotype was found a few times. Its antigen is currently not known. No much larger clone exists at a distance of one base, and base qualities are not known. The donors were under 40 Caucasian individuals from Russia, aged 6 to 90 years, who were systemically healthy. Around 10 milliliters of peripheral blood were drawn from each donor into EDTA-treated Vacutainer tubes. Ficoll-Paque density-gradient centrifugation was used to isolate PBMCs, with at least 7 million obtained per sample. Total RNA was extracted from PBMCs with Trizol reagent, with at least 5.5 micrograms obtained per sample. The percentages of naive CD45RAhigh/CD27high T cells were determined by flow cytometry on a PBMC aliquot from every donor.

Library method: 5' RACE. Sequenced on an Illumina HiSeq 2500. A second about 7 to 12 cycle PCR used a sample-barcoded 5' primer and a J-beta primer mix. Each TCR beta cDNA molecule received a unique molecular identifier from a template-switch 5' adaptor carrying 12 random nucleotides. Each sample yielded at least 3 million CDR3-containing paired-end reads. All of the RNA was converted into first-strand cDNA using the Mint cDNA synthesis kit, with a TRBC-specific oligonucleotide serving as the primer. All cDNA was treated with uracil-DNA glycosylase and then went through a first 18-cycle PCR with the universal primers M1SS and BC2_uni_R. Turning to the authors' computational methods: Normalization of each sample was performed by random selection of 1 million high-quality reads, each carrying a distinct molecular identifier. Instead of being binned into consensus sequences, reads with shared molecular identifiers were discarded. MiTCR, set to a Q25 quality threshold and the strictest error-elimination algorithm, was used for CDR3 identification, clonotype clustering and error correction. A nonparametric unseen species model with Euler transformation was used to estimate lower-bound total TCR beta diversity. Using fastp at Q25 and MiXCR, TCRdb reprocessed the public reads and kept productive beta chains. Rows are combined by CDR3 protein, so each entry shows the most common genes and DNA. In this record, the V and J calls reflect TCRdb's handling and not the investigators' own analysis. The sample data list 700,000 to 900,000 distinct CDR3 sequences, and approximately 53% of these were observed just once. The ten largest clones take up around 41% of the sample.

Recombination linked TRBV10-3 to TRBJ2-1; the D gene cannot be resolved beyond TRBD1 or TRBD2, each matching 5 bases. The TCR sequence derives from an elderly man in good health. Source material: blood. The CDR3 amino acid sequence is: CAMHPGGGSYNEQFF. In nucleotides, the sequence is TGTGCCATGCATCCGGGTGGGGGCTCCTACAATGAGCAGTTCTTC.